This T cell receptor (beta chain) is from a study of T cell responses to AZD1222 COVID-19 vaccine. This CDR3 region has 12 residues. The germline V and J ends were trimmed by 2 bases and 6 bases, with 8 bases remaining between them. Germline lookup yields CDR1 SGHRS and CDR2 YFSETQ. Profiled with immunoSEQ multiplex PCR; TCRdb holds only in-frame clones, not every one. The table has about 130,000 clones, approximately 88% seen once. This chain uses TRBV5-1 with TRBJ1-2; unclear D gene. This receptor was taken from an adult in good health. The input for sequencing was peripheral blood, taken on day 0 of AZD1222 vaccination. CDR3 residues: CASSFNGDGYTF. The CDR3 DNA follows: TGCGCCAGCAGCTTCAATGGGGATGGCTACACCTTC.